This TCR beta chain was identified during a study of blood T cell repertoires in COVID-19. In the study's own analysis: Amplification with reference gene primers provided the estimates of nucleated cell counts. Clones were sequenced by immunoSEQ multiplex PCR, and TCRdb holds only the in-frame ones, with some missing. V, J and clone size reflect that table, while D and trimming were determined from the DNA. The sample has around 340,000 clones; 89% are singletons. The germline V gene encodes CDR1 SGHRS and CDR2 YFSETQ. V shed 4 bases, J shed 1 base, and the junction held 6 bases outside the gene matches. The CDR3 runs to 16 residues.

The chain uses TRBV5-1 and TRBJ2-5, with 11 bases identical to TRBD2. The sample was peripheral blood. The clonotype was recovered from a woman in her fifties or sixties with COVID-19, enrolled during active disease. CDR3 protein: CASSDWLAGGQETQYF. CDR3 bases: TGCGCCAGCAGCGATTGGCTAGCGGGGGGCCAAGAGACCCAGTACTTC.